This T cell receptor beta chain was recovered during a study of human T cells and chemical hapten exposure. Study-wide context: Each patient's scalp received weekly diphenylcyclopropenone throughout the approximately 24-week study.

This clonotype came up many times. V lost 3 bases and J 4 bases, leaving 7 bases between the germline ends. CDR3 size: 13 residues. Time point: pre-sensitization, week 0. Treatment reported: therapeutic diphenylcyclopropenone sensitization with weekly scalp DPC. TCRdb analysed the RACE reads with MiXCR anew, one entry per CDR3 protein. The table records approximately 400,000 distinct CDR3 sequences, 4% to 6% of them present only once. V and J are TRBV12-3 or TRBV12-4 and TRBJ2-4; perhaps TRBD1 as D (5 bases). The source of this sequence is a woman in her 50s with alopecia areata. Some clones in this sample may be carry-over from other donors' samples. The sample here was whole blood, taken in connection with sensitization to the hapten diphenylcyclopropenone (DPC). CDR3 sequence (DNA): TGTGCCAGCAGTTTTGACAGTAAAAACATTCAGTACTTC. This gives the protein CASSFDSKNIQYF.